This record covers a single T cell receptor (beta chain). As handled by the study authors: Counts of nucleated cells, estimated from reference gene primer amplification, were obtained. The method was immunoSEQ multiplex PCR; TCRdb's version includes in-frame clones alone and lacks a portion of them. V and J calls and clone size are given by that table; D and trimming were obtained from the DNA. The data contain some 200,000 clones, more than 80% of them singletons. Germline trimming cut 4 bases from V and 5 bases from J; bases unmatched to any gene: 13. Germline V gene lookup returns CDR1 MNHNS and CDR2 SASEGT. This CDR3 comprises 16 residues. The source of the sample is a study of blood T cell repertoires in COVID-19. Across the whole study: COVID-19 samples collected from the United States, Italy and Spain covered acute and convalescent phases. T cells, B-cell-depleted T cells, or PBMCs provided the cDNA or gDNA that served as material.

Sequenced material: PBMCs or T cells enriched from blood (not recorded which). This receptor was identified in a woman between 18 and 30 years old in a cohort exposed to, infected with or recovered from COVID-19 (not recorded which). The chain combines TRBV6-1 with TRBJ1-1, with TRBD1 matching 7 bases. The CDR3, as DNA: TGTGCCAGCAGTGTCTCCGGGACAGTTATAGGAACTGAAGCTTTCTTT. As protein: CASSVSGTVIGTEAFF.